What follows are 13 T cell receptor beta chains derived from one specimen sequenced in a study of blood T cells in healthy people across ages. Combining a sample-barcoded 5' primer with a J-beta primer mix, a second PCR ran for roughly 7 to 12 cycles. TCRdb called the 5' RACE reads again in MiXCR, with one record for every CDR3 protein. The repertoire consists of 650,000 to 1,000,000 distinct CDR3 sequences, with about 34% occurring once and the leading ten covering 10% to 15%. The sequenced material came from blood. Receptor source: a man aged 18 to 29 in good health.

This chain links TRBV12-3 or TRBV12-4 with TRBJ2-3, with a tentative D call TRBD2 (7 bases). Trimming stripped 11 bases from V and 1 base from J, with 19 bases between. The CDR3 is 15 residues long. In DNA form, the CDR3 reads TGTGCCGGCACCCCTCGGGGGGCCGGCACAGATACGCAGTATTTT. This translates into CAGTPRGAGTDTQYF.

This clonotype was detected a few times. This chain uses TRBV5-5 with TRBJ2-1, with D uncertain. Germline V gene sequence: CDR1 SGHKS, CDR2 YYEKEE (reference sequence). The V end was cut by 4 bases, the J end by 3 bases, with 11 bases between. This CDR3 is built from 14 residues. The CDR3 spells CASSPMASYNEQFF. The CDR3, as DNA: TGTGCCAGCAGCCCGATGGCGAGCTACAATGAGCAGTTCTTC.

This clonotype was recorded many times. This chain connects TRBV12-3 or TRBV12-4 to TRBJ1-2; TRBD1 is a possible D gene (6 bases). V dropped 7 bases and J dropped 3 bases, with 15 bases sitting between them. CDR3 length equals 14 residues. CDR3 sequence reads: CASTEGGRYYGYTF. CDR3 nucleotides: TGTGCCAGCACCGAGGGGGGGAGGTACTATGGCTACACCTTC.

This clonotype was detected a few times. V is TRBV7-3 and J is TRBJ2-7; TRBD2 agrees at 8 bases. Trimming at V came to 3 bases and at J to 7 bases, leaving 11 bases not matched to a gene. Per the germline V gene, CDR1 is SGHTA and CDR2 is FQGTGA. The CDR3 covers 15 residues. CDR3 bases: TGTGCCAGCAGCTTGTTAGGGACTAGTTTCTCTGAGCAGTACTTC. Its protein product is CASSLLGTSFSEQYF.

This clonotype appeared a single time. This may stem from a read error, because a much larger clone lies one nucleotide away. CDR3: CASSPGRGDEQYF. The DNA of the CDR3 is TGTGCCAGCAGCCCCGGCAGGGGTGATGAGCAGTACTTC. J is TRBJ2-4 and V is TRBV4-2; D is possibly TRBD1 (6 bases). The CDR3 sequence is 13 residues long. Germline V gene sequence: CDR1 LGHNA, CDR2 YNFKEQ. Between the trimmed V and J ends, which lost 4 bases and 13 bases, there was a span of 17 bases.

A few counts support this clonotype. The V and J genes are TRBV15 and TRBJ2-5; D uncertain. CDR1 and CDR2 from the germline V gene are LNHNV and YYDKDF (reference sequence). This CDR3 has 15 residues. The V end lost 0 bases, the J end lost 1 base, and 9 bases lay between the germline ends. CDR3 nucleotide sequence: TGTGCCACCAGCAGAGAAAGCAGAATCCAAGAGACCCAGTACTTC. Its translation: CATSRESRIQETQYF.

This clonotype was seen repeatedly, ten times or more. V gene TRBV5-5 combines with J gene TRBJ2-3; 7 bases match TRBD2. This CDR3 comprises 15 residues. V shed 5 bases and J 4 bases; nucleotides not matched to a gene: 10. The germline V gene has CDR1 SGHKS and CDR2 YYEKEE (reference sequence). The CDR3 DNA is TGTGCCAGCAGTCCCGACGCAGGGAGGGCAGATACGCAGTATTTT. Translation gives CASSPDAGRADTQYF. Full variable domain (missing parts from reference TRBV5-5 and TRBJ2-3): DAGVTQSPTHLIKTRGQQVTLRCSPISGHKSVSWYQQVLGQGPQFIFQYYEKEERGRGNFPDRFSARQFPNYSSELNVNALLLGDSALYLCASSPDAGRADTQYFGPGTRLTVL.

This clonotype has more than one count but fewer than ten. V and J are TRBV20-1 and TRBJ1-2; no clear D. V gave up 0 bases and J gave up 4 bases, with 9 bases separating them. The germline V gene encodes CDR1 DFQATT and CDR2 SNEGSKA (reference sequence). This CDR3 comprises 13 residues. The CDR3 DNA reads TGCAGTGCTAGAGACCCCGACGGCTATGGCTACACCTTC. Protein: CSARDPDGYGYTF.

In this sample, this clonotype turned up a few times. The chain uses TRBV12-3 or TRBV12-4 and TRBJ1-1; 7 nucleotides agree with TRBD1. V trimming: 5 bases; J trimming: 4 bases; junction bases outside the gene matches: 10. The CDR3 totals 15 residues. CDR3 nucleotide sequence: TGTGCCAGCAGTCGAAACCTAGGGACAGTCACTGAAGCTTTCTTT. Its protein product is CASSRNLGTVTEAFF.

This clonotype was counted at least ten times. The chain uses TRBV4-2 and TRBJ2-5; 12 bases map to TRBD2. This CDR3 contains 16 residues. Germline V gene lookup returns CDR1 LGHNA and CDR2 YNFKEQ. The trim removed 4 bases at V and 2 bases at J, leaving 5 bases unmatched. As DNA, the CDR3 is TGTGCCAGCAGCCGCCGGACTAGCGGGGAGCAAGAGACCCAGTACTTC. This sequence encodes CASSRRTSGEQETQYF.

The sample holds a few counts of this clonotype. This rearrangement joins TRBV5-1 to TRBJ1-1, with D unresolved. V lost 0 bases and J lost 7, with 10 bases in between. Germline CDR1 and CDR2: SGHRS and YFSETQ. The CDR3 has 13 amino acids. CDR3 bases: TGCGCCAGCAGCTTGGCTCCCGGCGTTGAAGCTTTCTTT. Its protein is CASSLAPGVEAFF.

This clonotype was detected a few times. The chain's CDR3 is CASSIVWRRWSEQYF. In nucleotides, the CDR3 is TGTGCCAGTAGTATAGTTTGGCGGCGGTGGTCCGAGCAGTACTTC. The chain is built from TRBV19 and TRBJ2-7, with D uncertain. CDR1 is LNHDA, CDR2 SQIVND, per germline (reference sequence). This CDR3 comprises 15 residues. V was cut by 1 base and J by 6 bases, with 16 bases left in between.

This clonotype was counted ten times or more. The chain couples TRBV7-9 to TRBJ2-1; D is perhaps TRBD2 (6 bases). This CDR3 has 16 amino acids. Trimming shortened V by 3 bases and J by 3 bases, and 15 bases separated the two germline ends. The germline V gene encodes CDR1 SEHNR and CDR2 FQNEAQ (reference sequence). CDR3 in amino acids: CASSFRRRELYNEQFF. As DNA, the CDR3 is TGTGCCAGCAGCTTCAGGAGGCGGGAACTCTACAATGAGCAGTTCTTC. The full variable domain, in which reference TRBV7-9 and TRBJ2-1 provide the parts outside the CDR3, is DTGVSQNPRHKITKRGQNVTFRCDPISEHNRLYWYRQTLGQGPEFLTYFQNEAQLEKSRLLSDRFSAERPKGSFSTLEIQRTEQGDSAMYLCASSFRRRELYNEQFFGPGTRLTVL.